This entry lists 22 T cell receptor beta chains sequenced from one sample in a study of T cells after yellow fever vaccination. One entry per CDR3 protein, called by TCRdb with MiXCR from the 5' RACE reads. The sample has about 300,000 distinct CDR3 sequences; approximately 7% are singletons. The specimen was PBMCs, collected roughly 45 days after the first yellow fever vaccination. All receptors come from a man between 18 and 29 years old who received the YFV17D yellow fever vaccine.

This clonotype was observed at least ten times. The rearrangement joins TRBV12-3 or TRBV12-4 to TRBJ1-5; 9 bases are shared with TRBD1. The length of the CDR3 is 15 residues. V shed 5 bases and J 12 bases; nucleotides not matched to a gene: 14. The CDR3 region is CASSPRTGAMVVQHF. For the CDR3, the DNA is TGTGCCAGCAGTCCTAGGACAGGGGCCATGGTGGTCCAGCATTTT.

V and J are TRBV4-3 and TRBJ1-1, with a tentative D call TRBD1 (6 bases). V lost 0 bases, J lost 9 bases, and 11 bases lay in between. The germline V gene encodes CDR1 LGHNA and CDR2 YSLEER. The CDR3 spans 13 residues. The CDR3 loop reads CASSQEEGTKAFF. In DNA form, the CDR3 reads TGCGCCAGCAGCCAAGAAGAAGGGACAAAAGCTTTCTTT.

CDR3 coding DNA: TGCGCCAGCAGCCAATACAAGGGGAACAATGAGCAGTTCTTC. Its protein product is CASSQYKGNNEQFF. The genes are TRBV4-3 and TRBJ2-1; tentative D call: TRBD1 (5 bases). Between the trimmed V and J ends, which lost 2 bases and 5 bases, there was a span of 10 bases. The CDR3 consists of 14 residues. The germline gives CDR1 LGHNA, CDR2 YSLEER.

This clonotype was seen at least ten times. As DNA, the CDR3 is TGTGCCAGCAGCGCCCGGACAGGGGGCCGGGAGGTGTTCTTC. Its protein is CASSARTGGREVFF. The J gene is TRBJ2-1, the V gene TRBV7-2; the match to TRBD1 covers 11 bases. This CDR3 comprises 14 residues. V lost 5 bases and J lost 15; bases outside the gene matches: 12. In germline, CDR1 is SGHTA, CDR2 FQGNSA.

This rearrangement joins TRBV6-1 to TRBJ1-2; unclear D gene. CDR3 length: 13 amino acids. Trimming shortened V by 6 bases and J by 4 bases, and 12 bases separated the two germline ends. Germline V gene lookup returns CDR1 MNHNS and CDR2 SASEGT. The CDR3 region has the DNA TGTGCCAGCAGACTTGGACTTTTCTATGGCTACACCTTC. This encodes CASRLGLFYGYTF.

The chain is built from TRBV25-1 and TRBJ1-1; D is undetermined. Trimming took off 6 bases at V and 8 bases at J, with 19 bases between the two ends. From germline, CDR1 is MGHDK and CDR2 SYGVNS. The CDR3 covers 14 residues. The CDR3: CASSRKGTPGEAFF. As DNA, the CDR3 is TGTGCCAGCAGCCGCAAAGGCACCCCGGGCGAAGCTTTCTTT. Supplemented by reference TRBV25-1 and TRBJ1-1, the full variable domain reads EADIYQTPRYLVIGTGKKITLECSQTMGHDKMYWYQQDPGMELHLIHYSYGVNSTEKGDLSSESTVSRIRTEHFPLTLESARPSHTSQYLCASSRKGTPGEAFFGQGTRLTVV.

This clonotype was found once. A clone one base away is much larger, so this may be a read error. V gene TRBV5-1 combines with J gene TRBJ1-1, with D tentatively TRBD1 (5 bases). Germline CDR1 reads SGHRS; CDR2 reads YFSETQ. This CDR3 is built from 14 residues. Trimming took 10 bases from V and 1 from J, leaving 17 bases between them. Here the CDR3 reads CACKPTTGNTEAFF. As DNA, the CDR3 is TGCGCCTGCAAGCCAACCACAGGGAACACTGAAGCTTTCTTT.

The CDR3 protein is CASSQASGLETQYF. CDR3 nucleotides: TGTGCCAGCAGCCAGGCCTCAGGGCTCGAGACCCAGTACTTC. The chain carries TRBV5-4 and TRBJ2-5, with D possibly TRBD1 on 5 matching bases. Germline values: CDR1 SGHNT, CDR2 YYREEE (reference sequence). The CDR3 runs to 14 residues. Between the trimmed V and J ends, which lost 4 bases and 5 bases, there was a span of 15 bases. Full variable domain (outside the CDR3, taken from reference TRBV5-4 and TRBJ2-5): ETGVTQSPTHLIKTRGQQVTLRCSSQSGHNTVSWYQQALGQGPQFIFQYYREEENGRGNFPPRFSGLQFPNYSSELNVNALELDDSALYLCASSQASGLETQYFGPGTRLLVL.

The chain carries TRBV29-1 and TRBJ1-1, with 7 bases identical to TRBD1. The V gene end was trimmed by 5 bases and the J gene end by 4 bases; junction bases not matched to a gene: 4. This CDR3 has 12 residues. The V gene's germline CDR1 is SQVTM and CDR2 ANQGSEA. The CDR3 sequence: CSVRGGGTEAFF. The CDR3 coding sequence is TGCAGCGTTCGAGGGGGCGGCACTGAAGCTTTCTTT.

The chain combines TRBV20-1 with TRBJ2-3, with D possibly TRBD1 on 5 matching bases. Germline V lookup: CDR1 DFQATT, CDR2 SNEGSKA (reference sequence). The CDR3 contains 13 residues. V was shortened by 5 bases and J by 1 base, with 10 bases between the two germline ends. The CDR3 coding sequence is TGCAGTGCTCGGCAGGGCGGCACAGATACGCAGTATTTT. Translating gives CSARQGGTDTQYF.

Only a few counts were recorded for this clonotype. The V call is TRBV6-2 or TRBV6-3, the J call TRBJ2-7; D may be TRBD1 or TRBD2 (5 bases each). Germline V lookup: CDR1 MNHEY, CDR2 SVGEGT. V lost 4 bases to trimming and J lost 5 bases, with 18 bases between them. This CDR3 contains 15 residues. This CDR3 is CASSSRLYGADEQYV. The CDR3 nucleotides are TGTGCCAGCAGTTCTCGTCTGTACGGGGCAGACGAGCAGTACGTC.

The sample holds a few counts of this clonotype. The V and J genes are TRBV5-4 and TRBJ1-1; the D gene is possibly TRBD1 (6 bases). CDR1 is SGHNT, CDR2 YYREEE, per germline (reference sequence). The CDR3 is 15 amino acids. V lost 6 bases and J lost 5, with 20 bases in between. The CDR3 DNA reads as TGTGCCAGCATAGAAGTCGGGGGCCTCGGAACTGAAGCTTTCTTT. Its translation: CASIEVGGLGTEAFF.

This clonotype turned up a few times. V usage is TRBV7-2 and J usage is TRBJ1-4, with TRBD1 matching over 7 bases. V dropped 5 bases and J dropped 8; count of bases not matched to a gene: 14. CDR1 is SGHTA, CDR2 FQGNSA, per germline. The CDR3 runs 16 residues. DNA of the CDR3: TGTGCCAGCAGCCAACGACAGGGAGGGGTAGGAGAAAAACTGTTTTTT. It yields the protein CASSQRQGGVGEKLFF.

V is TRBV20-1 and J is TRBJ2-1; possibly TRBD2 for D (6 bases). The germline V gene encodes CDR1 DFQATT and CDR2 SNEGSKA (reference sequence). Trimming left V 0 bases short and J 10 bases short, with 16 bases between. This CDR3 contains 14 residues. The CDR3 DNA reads TGCAGTGCTAGAGATCTGCGGCGGGGTGAGGAGCAGTTCTTC. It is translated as CSARDLRRGEEQFF.

This CDR3 is CASSLNSGGGTQYF. In DNA form, the CDR3 reads TGTGCCAGTTCCCTCAATAGCGGGGGGGGTACGCAGTATTTT. The genes are TRBV12-3 or TRBV12-4 and TRBJ2-3; TRBD2 matches at 11 bases. The trim removed 9 bases at V and 8 bases at J, leaving 10 bases unmatched. The CDR3 is made up of 14 amino acids.

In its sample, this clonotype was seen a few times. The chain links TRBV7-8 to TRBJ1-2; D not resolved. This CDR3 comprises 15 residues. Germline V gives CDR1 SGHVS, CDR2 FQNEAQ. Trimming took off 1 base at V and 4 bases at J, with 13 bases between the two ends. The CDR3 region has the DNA TGTGCCAGCAGCTTAGGTGTTAGGGAGGGCTATGGCTACACCTTC. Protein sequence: CASSLGVREGYGYTF. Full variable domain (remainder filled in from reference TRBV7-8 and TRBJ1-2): GAGVSQSPRYKVAKRGQDVALRCDPISGHVSLFWYQQALGQGPEFLTYFQNEAQLDKSGLPSDRFFAERPEGSVSTLKIQRTQQEDSAVYLCASSLGVREGYGYTFGSGTRLTVV.

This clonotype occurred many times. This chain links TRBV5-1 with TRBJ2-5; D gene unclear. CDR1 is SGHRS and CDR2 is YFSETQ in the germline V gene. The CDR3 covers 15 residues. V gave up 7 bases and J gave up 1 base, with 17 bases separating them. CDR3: CASARAAGTQETQYF. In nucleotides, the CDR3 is TGCGCCAGCGCAAGGGCGGCAGGCACCCAAGAGACCCAGTACTTC. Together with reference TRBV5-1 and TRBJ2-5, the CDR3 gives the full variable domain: KAGVTQTPRYLIKTRGQQVTLSCSPISGHRSVSWYQQTPGQGLQFLFEYFSETQRNKGNFPGRFSGRQFSNSRSEMNVSTLELGDSALYLCASARAAGTQETQYFGPGTRLLVL.

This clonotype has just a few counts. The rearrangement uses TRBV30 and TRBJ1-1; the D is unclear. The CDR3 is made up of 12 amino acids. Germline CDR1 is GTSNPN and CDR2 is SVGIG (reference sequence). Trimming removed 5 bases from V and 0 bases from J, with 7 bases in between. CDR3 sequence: CAWRLMNTEAFF. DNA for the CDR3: TGTGCCTGGCGACTCATGAACACTGAAGCTTTCTTT.

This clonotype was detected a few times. The CDR3 region has the DNA TGCAGTGCTAGAGATCCCGGACAGGGGGCTACCTACGAGCAGTACTTC. It yields the protein CSARDPGQGATYEQYF. V usage is TRBV20-1 and J usage is TRBJ2-7, with TRBD1 matching over 11 bases. Germline V lookup: CDR1 DFQATT, CDR2 SNEGSKA (reference sequence). The length of the CDR3 is 16 residues. The J segment lost 2 bases and the V segment lost 0 bases, leaving 6 bases of the junction unmatched.

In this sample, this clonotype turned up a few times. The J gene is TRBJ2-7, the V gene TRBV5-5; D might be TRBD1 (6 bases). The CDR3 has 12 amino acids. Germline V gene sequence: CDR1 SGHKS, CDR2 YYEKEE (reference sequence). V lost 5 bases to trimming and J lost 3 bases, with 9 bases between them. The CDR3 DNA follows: TGTGCCAGCAGTAGGGACAACTACGAGCAGTACGTC. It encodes CASSRDNYEQYV.

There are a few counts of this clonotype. The DNA for the CDR3 is TGCGCCAGCAGCTTCTCGGGACAGGAACATGGCTACACCTTC. This gives the protein CASSFSGQEHGYTF. This rearrangement joins TRBV5-1 to TRBJ1-2, with 8 bases aligning to TRBD1. Trimming at V came to 2 bases and at J to 6 bases, leaving 6 bases not matched to a gene. Germline loops: CDR1 SGHRS, CDR2 YFSETQ. The CDR3 is made up of 14 amino acids.

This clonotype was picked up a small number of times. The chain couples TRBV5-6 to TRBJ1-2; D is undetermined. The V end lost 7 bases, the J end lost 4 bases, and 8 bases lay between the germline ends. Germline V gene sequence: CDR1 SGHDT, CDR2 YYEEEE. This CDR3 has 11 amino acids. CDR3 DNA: TGTGCCAGCGCTGGAATCTATGGCTACACCTTC. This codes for CASAGIYGYTF.